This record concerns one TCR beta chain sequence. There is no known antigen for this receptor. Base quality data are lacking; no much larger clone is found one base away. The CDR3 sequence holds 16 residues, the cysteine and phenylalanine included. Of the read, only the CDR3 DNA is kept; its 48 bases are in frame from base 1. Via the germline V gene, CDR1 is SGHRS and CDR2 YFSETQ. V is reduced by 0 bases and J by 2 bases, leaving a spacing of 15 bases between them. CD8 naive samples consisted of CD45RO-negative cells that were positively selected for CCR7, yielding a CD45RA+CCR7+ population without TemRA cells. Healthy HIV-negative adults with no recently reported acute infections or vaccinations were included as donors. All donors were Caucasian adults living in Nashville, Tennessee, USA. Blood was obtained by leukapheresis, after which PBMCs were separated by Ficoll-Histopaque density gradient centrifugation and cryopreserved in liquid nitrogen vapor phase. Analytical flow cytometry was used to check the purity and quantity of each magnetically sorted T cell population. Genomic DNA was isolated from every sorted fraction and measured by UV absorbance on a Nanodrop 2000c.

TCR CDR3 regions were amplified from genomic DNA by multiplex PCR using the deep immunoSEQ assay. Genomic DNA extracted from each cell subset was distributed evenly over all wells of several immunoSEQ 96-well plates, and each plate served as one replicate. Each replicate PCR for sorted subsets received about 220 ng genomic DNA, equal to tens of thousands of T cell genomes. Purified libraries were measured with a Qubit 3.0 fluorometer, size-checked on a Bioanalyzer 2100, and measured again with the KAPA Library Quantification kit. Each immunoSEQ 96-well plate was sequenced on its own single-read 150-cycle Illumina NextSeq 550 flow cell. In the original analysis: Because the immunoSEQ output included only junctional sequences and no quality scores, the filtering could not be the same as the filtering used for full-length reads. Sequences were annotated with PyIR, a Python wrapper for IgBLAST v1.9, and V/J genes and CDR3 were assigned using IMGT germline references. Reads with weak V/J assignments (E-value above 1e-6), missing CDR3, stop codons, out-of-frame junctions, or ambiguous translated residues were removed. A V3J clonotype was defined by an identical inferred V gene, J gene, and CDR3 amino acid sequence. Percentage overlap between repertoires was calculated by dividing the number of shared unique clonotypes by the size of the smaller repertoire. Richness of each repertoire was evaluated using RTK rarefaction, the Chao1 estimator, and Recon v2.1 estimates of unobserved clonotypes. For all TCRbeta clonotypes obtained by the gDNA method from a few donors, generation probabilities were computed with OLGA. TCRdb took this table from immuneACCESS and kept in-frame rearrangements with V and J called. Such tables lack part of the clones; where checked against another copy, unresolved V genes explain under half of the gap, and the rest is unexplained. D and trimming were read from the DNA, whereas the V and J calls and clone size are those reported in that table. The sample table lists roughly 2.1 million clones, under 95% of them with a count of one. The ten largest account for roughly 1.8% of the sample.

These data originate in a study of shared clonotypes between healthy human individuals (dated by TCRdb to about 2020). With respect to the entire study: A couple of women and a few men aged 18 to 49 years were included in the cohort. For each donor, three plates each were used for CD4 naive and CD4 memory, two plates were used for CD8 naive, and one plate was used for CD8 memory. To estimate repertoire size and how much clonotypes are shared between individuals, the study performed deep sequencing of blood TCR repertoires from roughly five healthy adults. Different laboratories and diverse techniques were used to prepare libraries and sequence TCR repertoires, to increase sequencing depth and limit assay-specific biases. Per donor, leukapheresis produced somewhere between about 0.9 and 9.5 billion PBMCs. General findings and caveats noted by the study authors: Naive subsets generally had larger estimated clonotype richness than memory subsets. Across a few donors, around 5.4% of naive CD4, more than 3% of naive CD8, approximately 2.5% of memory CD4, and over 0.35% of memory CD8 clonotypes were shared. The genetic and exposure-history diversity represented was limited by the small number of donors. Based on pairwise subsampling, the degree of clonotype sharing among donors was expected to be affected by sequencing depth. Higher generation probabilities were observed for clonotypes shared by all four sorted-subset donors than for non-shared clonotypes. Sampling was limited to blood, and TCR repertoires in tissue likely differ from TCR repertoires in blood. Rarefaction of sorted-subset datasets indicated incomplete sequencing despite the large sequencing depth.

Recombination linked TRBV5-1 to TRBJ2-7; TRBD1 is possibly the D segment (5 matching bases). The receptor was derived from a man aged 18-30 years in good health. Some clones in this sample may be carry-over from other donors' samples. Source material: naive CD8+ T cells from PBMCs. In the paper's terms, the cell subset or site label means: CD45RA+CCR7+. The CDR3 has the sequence CASSLGVGALPYEQYF. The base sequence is TGCGCCAGCAGCTTGGGGGTTGGGGCCCTCCCCTACGAGCAGTACTTC.